This TCR beta chain was obtained from a study of molecular identifiers for immune sequencing clone quantification. Study as a whole: Naive CD8 RNA (around 20,000 or 100,000 cells) was divided into five aliquots, with four sequenced.

This clonotype has ten or more counts. CDR1 MDHEN and CDR2 SYDVKM come from the germline V gene. The ends lost 2 bases at V and 5 bases at J; junction bases unmatched: 3. The CDR3 has 13 amino acids. TCRdb re-derived calls from the PCR reads in MiXCR, one entry per CDR3 protein. The data contain 70,000 to 95,000 distinct CDR3 sequences, 15% to 20% of them singletons. Sequences were obtained from naive CD8+ T cells from blood, with Jurkat cell RNA spiked in. Subset denoted: FACS-sorted CD8+CD4-CCR7+CD45RA+ naive T cells. This sequence joins TRBV28 and TRBJ2-7, with 7 bases lining up with TRBD1. This TCR was sampled from a human donor in good health. Some libraries in this study had Jurkat cell RNA spiked in. The CDR3 is CASSLRQGDEQYF. As DNA, the CDR3 is TGTGCCAGCAGTTTAAGACAGGGCGACGAGCAGTACTTC. Variable domain in full (rest from reference TRBV28 and TRBJ2-7): DVKVTQSSRYLVKRTGEKVFLECVQDMDHENMFWYRQDPGLGLRLIYFSYDVKMKEKGDIPEGYSVSREKKERFSLILESASTNQTSMYLCASSLRQGDEQYFGPGTRLTVT.